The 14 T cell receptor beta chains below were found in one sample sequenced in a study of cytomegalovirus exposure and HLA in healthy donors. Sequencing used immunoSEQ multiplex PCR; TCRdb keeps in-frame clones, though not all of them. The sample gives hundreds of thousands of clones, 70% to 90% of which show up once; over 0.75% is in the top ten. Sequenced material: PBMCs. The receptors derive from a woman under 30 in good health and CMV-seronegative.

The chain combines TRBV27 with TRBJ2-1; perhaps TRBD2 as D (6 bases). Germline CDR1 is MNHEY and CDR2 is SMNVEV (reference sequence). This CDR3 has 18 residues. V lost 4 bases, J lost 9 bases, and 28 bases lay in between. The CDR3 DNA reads TGTGCCAGCAGTTCCAGACCAGGGAGGTGGGAGCCCAGAACTGAGCAGTTCTTC. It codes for CASSSRPGRWEPRTEQFF.

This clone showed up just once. The CDR3 DNA is TGTGCCAGCAGTGAATCGGACAGGGTCTACGAGCAGTACTTC. Translation: CASSESDRVYEQYF. The chain links TRBV25-1 to TRBJ2-7, with TRBD1 identical over 8 bases. The germline gives CDR1 MGHDK, CDR2 SYGVNS. The CDR3 extends over 14 amino acids. Trimming cost V 1 base and J 3 bases; bases outside gene matches: 2.

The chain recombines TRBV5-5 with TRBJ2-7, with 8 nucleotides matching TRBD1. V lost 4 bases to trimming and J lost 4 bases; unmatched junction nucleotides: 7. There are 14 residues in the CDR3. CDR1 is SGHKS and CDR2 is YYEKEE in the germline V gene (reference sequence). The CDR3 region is CASSLQGEAYEQYF. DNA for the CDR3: TGTGCCAGCAGCCTACAGGGGGAGGCTTACGAGCAGTACTTC.

The CDR3 nucleotides read TGTGCCAGTAGTTTCACGCAGGGAACAGATACGCAGTATTTT. Amino acid sequence: CASSFTQGTDTQYF. The chain joins TRBV19 to TRBJ2-3; the D gene is possibly TRBD1 (5 bases). V gave up 5 bases and J gave up 3 bases, with 12 bases separating them. This CDR3 is built from 14 residues. Germline values: CDR1 LNHDA, CDR2 SQIVND (reference sequence).

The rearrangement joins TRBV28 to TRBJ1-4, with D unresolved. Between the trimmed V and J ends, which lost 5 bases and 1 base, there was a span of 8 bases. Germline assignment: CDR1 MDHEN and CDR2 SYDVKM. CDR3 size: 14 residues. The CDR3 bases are TGTGCCAGCAGTGAGACGGGAACTAATGAAAAACTGTTTTTT. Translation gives CASSETGTNEKLFF.

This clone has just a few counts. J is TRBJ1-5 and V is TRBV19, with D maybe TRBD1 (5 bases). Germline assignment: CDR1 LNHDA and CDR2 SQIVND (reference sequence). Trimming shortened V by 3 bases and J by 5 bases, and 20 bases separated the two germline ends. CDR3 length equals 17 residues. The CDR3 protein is CASSIFRWAGLDQPQHF. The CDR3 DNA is TGTGCCAGTAGTATTTTTCGTTGGGCAGGGCTGGATCAGCCCCAGCATTTT.

The CDR3 protein is CASSGTSEGYEQYF. CDR3 nucleotides: TGTGCCAGCAGCGGGACTAGCGAGGGGTACGAGCAGTACTTC. The V call is TRBV2, the J call TRBJ2-7; 10 bases map to TRBD2. The CDR3 runs to 14 residues. V was clipped by 6 bases and J by 4 bases; unmatched bases: 6. Germline V gene lookup returns CDR1 SNHLY and CDR2 FYNNEI.

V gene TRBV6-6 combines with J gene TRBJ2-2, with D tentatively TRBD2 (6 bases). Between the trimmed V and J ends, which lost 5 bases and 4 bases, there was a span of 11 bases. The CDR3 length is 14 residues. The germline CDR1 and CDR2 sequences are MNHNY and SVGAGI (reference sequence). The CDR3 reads CASSAGPFTGELFF. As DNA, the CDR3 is TGTGCCAGCAGTGCGGGGCCCTTCACCGGGGAGCTGTTTTTT.

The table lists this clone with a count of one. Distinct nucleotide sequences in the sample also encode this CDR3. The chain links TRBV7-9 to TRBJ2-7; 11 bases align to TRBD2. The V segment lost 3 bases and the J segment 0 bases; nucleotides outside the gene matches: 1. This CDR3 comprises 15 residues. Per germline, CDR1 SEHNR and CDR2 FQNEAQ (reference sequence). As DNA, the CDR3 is TGTGCCAGCAGCTTCGGGACTAGCGGCTCCTACGAGCAGTACTTC. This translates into CASSFGTSGSYEQYF.

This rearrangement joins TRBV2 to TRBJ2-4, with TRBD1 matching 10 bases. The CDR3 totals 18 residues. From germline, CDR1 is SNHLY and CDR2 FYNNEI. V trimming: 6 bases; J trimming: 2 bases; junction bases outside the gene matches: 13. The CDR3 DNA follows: TGTGCCAGCAGCTCACCCGGGACAGGGGTGGCAACCAAAAACATTCAGTACTTC. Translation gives CASSSPGTGVATKNIQYF.

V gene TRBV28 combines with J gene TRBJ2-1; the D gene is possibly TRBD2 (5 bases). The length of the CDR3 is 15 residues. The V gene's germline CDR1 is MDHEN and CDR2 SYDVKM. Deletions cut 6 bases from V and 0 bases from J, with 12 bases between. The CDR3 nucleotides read TGTGCCAGCAGGCCTGGTGGGAGCTCCTACAATGAGCAGTTCTTC. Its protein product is CASRPGGSSYNEQFF.

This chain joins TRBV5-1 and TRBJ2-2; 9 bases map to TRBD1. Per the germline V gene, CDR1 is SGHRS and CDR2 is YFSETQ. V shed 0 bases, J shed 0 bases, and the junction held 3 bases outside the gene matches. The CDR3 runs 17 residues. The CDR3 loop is CASSLAGTGSNTGELFF. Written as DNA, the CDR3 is TGCGCCAGCAGCTTGGCGGGGACAGGGTCGAACACCGGGGAGCTGTTTTTT.

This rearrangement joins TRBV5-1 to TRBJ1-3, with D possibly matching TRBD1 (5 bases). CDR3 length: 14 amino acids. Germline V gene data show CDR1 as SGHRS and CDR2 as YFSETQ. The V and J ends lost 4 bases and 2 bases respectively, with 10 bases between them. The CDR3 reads CASSQGVTGNTIYF. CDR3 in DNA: TGCGCCAGCAGCCAAGGGGTAACTGGAAACACCATATATTTT.

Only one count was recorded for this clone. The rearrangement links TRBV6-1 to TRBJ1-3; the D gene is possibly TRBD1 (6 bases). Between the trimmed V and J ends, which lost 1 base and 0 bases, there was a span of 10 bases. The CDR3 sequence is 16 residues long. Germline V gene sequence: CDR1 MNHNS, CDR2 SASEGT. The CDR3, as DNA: TGTGCCAGCAGTGAAGGGTGGACAGCCTCTGGAAACACCATATATTTT. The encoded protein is CASSEGWTASGNTIYF.